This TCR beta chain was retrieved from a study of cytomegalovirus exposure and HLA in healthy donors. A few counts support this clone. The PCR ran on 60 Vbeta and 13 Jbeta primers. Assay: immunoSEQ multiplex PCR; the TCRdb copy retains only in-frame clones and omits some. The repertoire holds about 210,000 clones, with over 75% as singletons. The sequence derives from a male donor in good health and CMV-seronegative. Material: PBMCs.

The CDR3 loop is CASSQDLGAGGHLFEQYF. In nucleotides, the CDR3 is TGTGCCAGCAGCCAAGATCTGGGGGCGGGAGGTCATCTCTTCGAGCAGTACTTC. The genes are TRBV4-2 and TRBJ2-7, with TRBD2 matching over 8 bases. Trimming cost V 0 bases and J 6 bases; bases outside gene matches: 16. The germline V gene encodes CDR1 LGHNA and CDR2 YNFKEQ. The CDR3 has 18 residues.